This T cell receptor beta chain stems from a study of OX40 agonist ivuxolimab in advanced cancers. Whole-study findings and limits: At 0.1 to 3.0 mg/kg and by week 6, CD4+ and CD8+ T cells in the blood had expanded clonally.

Germline trimming cut 3 bases from V and 4 bases from J; bases unmatched to any gene: 10. Germline V gene lookup returns CDR1 WNHNN and CDR2 SYGVQD (reference sequence). The CDR3 runs to 16 residues. This clone was recorded once. Its antigen remains unidentified. Sequencing was performed with immunoSEQ multiplex PCR; in TCRdb, only in-frame clones are kept and a portion is missing. The data hold 84,000 or so clones, with around 90% observed a single time. This specimen was CD4+ or CD8+ T cells sorted from blood, taken in a trial of the OX40 agonist ivuxolimab. The receptor was derived from an adult with an advanced solid tumor such as melanoma, head and neck, liver or kidney cancer. This sequence joins TRBV10-1 and TRBJ2-7; 9 bases are a match to TRBD2. The CDR3 sequence is CASSDPAGGAAYEQYF. CDR3 DNA sequence: TGCGCCAGCAGTGACCCCGCGGGGGGGGCAGCGTACGAGCAGTACTTC.